This entry describes one TCR beta chain. This entry comes from a study of blood T cell repertoires in COVID-19. Across the whole study: Sample material is recorded as cDNA or gDNA derived from T cells, B-cell-depleted T cells, or PBMCs.

V lost 4 bases and J lost 0, with 22 bases in between. The CDR3 consists of 18 residues. Looked up from germline, CDR1 is LNHDA and CDR2 is SQIVND (reference sequence). The protocol was immunoSEQ multiplex PCR, while the TCRdb copy is restricted to in-frame clones and leaves out a portion. Of approximately 160,000 clones listed, roughly four fifths were seen once; the top ten hold roughly 11%. The rearrangement uses TRBV19 and TRBJ2-7; D is perhaps TRBD1 (5 bases). The sample comprised peripheral blood. The receptor was isolated from a human donor in a cohort sampled during active COVID-19. CDR3 amino acids: CASSNPPRQTRSSYEQYF. CDR3 DNA sequence: TGTGCCAGTAGTAACCCCCCCCGACAGACGAGAAGCTCCTACGAGCAGTACTTC.